This is a list of T cell receptor beta chains from one sample in a study of immune evolution from preneoplasia to lung adenocarcinoma. Generated by immunoSEQ multiplex PCR, the TCRdb table keeps only in-frame clones and is missing some. The profile shows thousands of clones, 83% of them singletons. Input material: FFPE adjacent normal lung tissue. The receptors shown here come from an older person with lung adenocarcinoma. Each CDR3 is given with its conserved first and last residue. Fields, in order: J gene, CDR3 length, V gene, CDR3 protein.

j_call: TRBJ1-3; cdr3_length: 15; v_call: TRBV15; cdr3_aa: CATSSPTGRGNTIYF
j_call: TRBJ2-7; cdr3_length: 12; v_call: TRBV11-2; cdr3_aa: CASSRQGHEQYF
j_call: TRBJ2-2; cdr3_length: 15; v_call: TRBV11-2; cdr3_aa: CASSLVLGGTGELFF
j_call: TRBJ2-5; cdr3_length: 14; v_call: TRBV7-2; cdr3_aa: CASSLGAYQETQYF
j_call: TRBJ1-5; cdr3_length: 14; v_call: TRBV5-5; cdr3_aa: CASSRRDTNQPQHF
j_call: TRBJ1-5; cdr3_length: 12; v_call: TRBV28; cdr3_aa: CASSPPRGPQHF
j_call: TRBJ2-1; cdr3_length: 11; v_call: TRBV9; cdr3_aa: CASAGWGEQFF
j_call: TRBJ2-3; cdr3_length: 19; v_call: TRBV19; cdr3_aa: CASSDQGTGLAGSTDTQYF
j_call: TRBJ2-5; cdr3_length: 14; v_call: TRBV30; cdr3_aa: CAWKTGGSRETQYF
j_call: TRBJ1-5; cdr3_length: 16; v_call: TRBV30; cdr3_aa: CAWSAPGRWNNQPQHF
j_call: TRBJ1-6; cdr3_length: 12; v_call: TRBV19; cdr3_aa: CASRGAIPVIHF
j_call: TRBJ2-1; cdr3_length: 14; v_call: TRBV6-6; cdr3_aa: CASSPDGSYNEQFF
j_call: TRBJ2-5; cdr3_length: 12; v_call: TRBV28; cdr3_aa: CASSLYRETQYF
j_call: TRBJ1-2; cdr3_length: 14; v_call: TRBV28; cdr3_aa: CASSFGGSGYGYTF
j_call: TRBJ2-7; cdr3_length: 17; v_call: TRBV19; cdr3_aa: CASSIGGPLQGLYEQYF
j_call: TRBJ2-7; cdr3_length: 15; v_call: TRBV28; cdr3_aa: CASSTTGGASNEQYF
j_call: TRBJ1-2; cdr3_length: 12; v_call: TRBV19; cdr3_aa: CASRENRDGYTF
j_call: TRBJ1-6; cdr3_length: 15; v_call: TRBV28; cdr3_aa: CASSSYRAWDSPLHF
j_call: TRBJ1-4; cdr3_length: 13; v_call: TRBV29-1; cdr3_aa: CSVEIPKGEKLFF
j_call: TRBJ2-2; cdr3_length: 17; v_call: TRBV9; cdr3_aa: CASSPRGGQRNTGELFF
j_call: TRBJ1-3; cdr3_length: 15; v_call: TRBV11-2; cdr3_aa: CASSFHRGVGNTIYF
j_call: TRBJ1-4; cdr3_length: 15; v_call: TRBV2; cdr3_aa: CASQGGEVTNEKLFF
j_call: TRBJ1-2; cdr3_length: 14; v_call: TRBV18; cdr3_aa: CASSPTQGDYGYTF
j_call: TRBJ1-2; cdr3_length: 16; v_call: TRBV10-3; cdr3_aa: CAISESGALGNYGYTF
j_call: TRBJ1-6; cdr3_length: 17; v_call: TRBV5-1; cdr3_aa: CASRHGQGAWGNSPLHF
j_call: TRBJ1-2; cdr3_length: 17; v_call: TRBV5-1; cdr3_aa: CASSLGTEGRRLYGYTF
j_call: TRBJ1-6; cdr3_length: 15; v_call: TRBV11-3; cdr3_aa: CASSLAGQTSSPLHF
j_call: TRBJ2-4; cdr3_length: 12; v_call: TRBV29-1; cdr3_aa: CSAGTNGNIQYF
j_call: TRBJ2-1; cdr3_length: 14; v_call: TRBV5-4; cdr3_aa: CASSLAGIHNEQFF
j_call: TRBJ2-2; cdr3_length: 15; v_call: TRBV29-1; cdr3_aa: CSVGQVDGRTGELFF
j_call: TRBJ1-4; cdr3_length: 15; v_call: TRBV9; cdr3_aa: CASSVEGTGNEKLFF
j_call: TRBJ2-1; cdr3_length: 15; v_call: TRBV30; cdr3_aa: CAWNPLRKTYNEQFF
j_call: TRBJ2-2; cdr3_length: 15; v_call: TRBV4-2; cdr3_aa: CASSQDNPGTGELFF
j_call: TRBJ1-4; cdr3_length: 15; v_call: TRBV5-4; cdr3_aa: CASSSGIGTNEKLFF
j_call: TRBJ2-7; cdr3_length: 14; v_call: TRBV5-1; cdr3_aa: CASSLAAGTYEQYF
j_call: TRBJ1-1; cdr3_length: 13; v_call: TRBV6-1; cdr3_aa: CASSAEGYRGGFF
j_call: TRBJ2-3; cdr3_length: 16; v_call: TRBV9; cdr3_aa: CASSVRQETSTDTQYF